A selection of T cell receptor beta chains follows, all from one sample in a study of identical twins. From the 5' RACE reads, TCRdb called clonotypes with MiXCR, one entry per CDR3 protein. The data contain around 240,000 distinct CDR3 sequences, 5.5% to 8% of them singletons. The sample was also reused in another study, on yellow fever vaccine responses in identical twins.

The sample taken for sequencing was memory (CD45RO+) T cells sorted from blood. The receptors were sampled from a woman aged 18 to 35 in good health. The CDR3 runs from the conserved cysteine through the conserved F or W. Expanded clones get a size class; other rows say once, few or many, or leave the size out.

size,J,V,length,CDR3
few,TRBJ2-1,TRBV7-2,15,CASSFSGTRGEEQFF
NA,TRBJ2-3,TRBV9,13,CASSVGSIDTQYF
many,TRBJ2-2,TRBV4-1,14,CASSQGVDTGELFF
few,TRBJ1-5,TRBV2,15,CASSDRTGGMQPQHF
few,TRBJ1-4,TRBV27,15,CASSQTPQWGEKLFF
few,TRBJ2-1,TRBV18,16,CASSPPSGGTYNEQFF
few,TRBJ2-2,TRBV11-2,15,CASSGRDSNTGELFF
NA,TRBJ1-5,TRBV6-4,13,CASSPRFNQPQHF
many,TRBJ2-7,TRBV7-8,14,CASSLAYVRGEQYF
few,TRBJ1-2,TRBV2,15,CASRGGPEDSYGYTF